This TCR beta chain was sequenced in a study of blood T cell repertoires in COVID-19. Looking at the study overall: There were acute and convalescent COVID-19 samples, and they came from the United States, Italy and Spain. From T cells, B-cell-depleted T cells, or PBMCs came the material, which was cDNA or gDNA.

V lost 4 bases to trimming and J lost 4 bases; unmatched junction nucleotides: 9. CDR1 is SGHDT and CDR2 is YYEEEE in the germline V gene. This CDR3 spans 15 amino acids. Everyone who took part was about 18 to 89 years old, and they came from 20 to 25 US areas. In the authors' workflow: Amplification of reference gene primers was used by the study to estimate nucleated cell counts. Some clones are missing from TCRdb's copy, which holds only in-frame ones; the method was immunoSEQ multiplex PCR. The V and J calls and clone size come from that table; D and trimming were worked out from the DNA. The sample has some 240,000 clones, over 75% seen once; the top ten hold roughly 3%.

Sequenced material: PBMCs or T cells enriched from blood (not recorded which). This TCR came from a woman between 40 and 50 years old who had been exposed to COVID-19. This chain uses TRBV5-6 with TRBJ1-2; 8 positions agree with TRBD1. The CDR3 DNA is TGTGCCAGCAGCACTCGACAGGGGCCTATCTATGGCTACACCTTC. Translating gives CASSTRQGPIYGYTF.